This entry lists 16 T cell receptor beta chains sequenced from one sample in a study of T cell changes during pregnancy in multiple sclerosis. Profiled with immunoSEQ multiplex PCR; TCRdb holds only in-frame clones, not every one. The table lists about 52,000 clones, 90% to 95% of them singletons. This material consisted of CD4+ T cells from peripheral blood mononuclear cells, taken before pregnancy. All receptors derive from a female donor with multiple sclerosis, enrolled in a pregnancy study.

The V call is TRBV6-5, the J call TRBJ2-1, with 10 bases that match TRBD1. CDR3 size: 13 residues. J gave up 7 bases and V 7 bases, and 4 bases lay outside the gene matches. Per the germline V gene, CDR1 is MNHEY and CDR2 is SVGAGI. CDR3 sequence reads: CASKGQGKNEQFF. DNA for the CDR3: TGTGCCAGCAAGGGACAGGGGAAAAATGAGCAGTTCTTC.

This rearrangement joins TRBV7-2 to TRBJ2-7; D unresolved. There are 13 residues in the CDR3. The germline gives CDR1 SGHTA, CDR2 FQGNSA. The V gene lost 2 bases and the J gene lost 3 bases, with 8 bases spanning the gap. This CDR3 is CASSLNRHYEQYF. The CDR3 DNA reads TGTGCCAGCAGCTTAAATCGACACTACGAGCAGTACTTC.

The chain combines TRBV2 with TRBJ2-7; a possible D gene is TRBD2 (6 bases). This CDR3 has 13 residues. Trimming shortened V by 4 bases and J by 2 bases, and 9 bases separated the two germline ends. Germline CDR1 reads SNHLY; CDR2 reads FYNNEI. CDR3 region: CASSAGGTYEQYF. Written as DNA, the CDR3 is TGTGCCAGCAGTGCTGGGGGGACCTACGAGCAGTACTTC. Filled out from reference TRBV2 and TRBJ2-7, the complete variable domain reads EPEVTQTPSHQVTQMGQEVILRCVPISNHLYFYWYRQILGQKVEFLVSFYNNEISEKSEIFDDQFSVERPDGSNFTLKIRSTKLEDSAMYFCASSAGGTYEQYFGPGTRLTVT.

This clone has only one observation. The chain's CDR3 is CASSLEMAMGLASEQFF. DNA for the CDR3: TGTGCCAGCAGCTTAGAGATGGCTATGGGACTAGCGAGTGAGCAGTTCTTC. The chain has TRBV5-4 and TRBJ2-1; 10 positions match TRBD2. Germline V gives CDR1 SGHNT, CDR2 YYREEE (reference sequence). After removal of 2 bases from V and 9 bases from J, the junction contained 14 bases not matched to a gene. The CDR3 is made up of 17 amino acids.

The chain recombines TRBV19 with TRBJ2-4, with TRBD1 as a possible D gene (5 bases). The CDR3 sequence is 17 residues long. V was cut by 1 base and J by 5 bases, with 18 bases left in between. Germline V gene sequence: CDR1 LNHDA, CDR2 SQIVND (reference sequence). Here the CDR3 reads CASSIARVRPNENIQYF. The CDR3 nucleotides read TGTGCCAGTAGTATAGCCAGGGTCCGACCGAACGAAAACATTCAGTACTTC.

The chain has TRBV29-1 and TRBJ1-1; no definite D call. The CDR3 runs to 13 residues. Germline CDR1 is SQVTM and CDR2 is ANQGSEA. V was cut by 7 bases and J by 4 bases, with 16 bases left in between. CDR3 DNA: TGCAGCGCCAGGAGGGCCCCCAGCACTGAAGCTTTCTTT. It translates to CSARRAPSTEAFF.

This clone was detected only once. This rearrangement joins TRBV5-1 to TRBJ2-5; the match to TRBD1 covers 8 bases. The germline gives CDR1 SGHRS, CDR2 YFSETQ. The length of the CDR3 is 16 residues. The junction had 14 bases not matched to a gene; V was cut back by 4 bases and J by 6 bases. CDR3 DNA sequence: TGCGCCAGCAGCCTGACCGGGACAGGCGGCGGTAAGACCCAGTACTTC. Its translation: CASSLTGTGGGKTQYF.

The chain joins TRBV10-2 to TRBJ2-7; TRBD2 agrees at 10 bases. V shed 5 bases and J 3 bases; nucleotides not matched to a gene: 7. This CDR3 comprises 15 residues. Germline V lookup: CDR1 WSHSY, CDR2 SAAADI. CDR3 sequence reads: CASSKLAGTVYEQYF. DNA of the CDR3: TGCGCCAGCAGTAAACTAGCGGGAACAGTCTACGAGCAGTACTTC.

The rearrangement uses TRBV2 and TRBJ2-1; tentatively, D is TRBD1 (5 bases). Germline loops: CDR1 SNHLY, CDR2 FYNNEI. V was clipped by 3 bases and J by 10 bases, with 7 bases between them. The CDR3 has 11 residues. For the CDR3, the DNA is TGTGCCAGCAGTGATCCAGGGGAGCAGTTCTTC. It is translated as CASSDPGEQFF.

This chain connects TRBV11-2 to TRBJ2-7, with TRBD2 matching 11 bases. CDR1 and CDR2 from the germline V gene are SGHAT and FQNNGV. This CDR3 is built from 16 residues. Trimming at V came to 6 bases and at J to 2 bases, leaving 9 bases not matched to a gene. The CDR3 DNA follows: TGTGCCAGCAGTGCTTTAGCGGGAGGGCGCCCCTACGAGCAGTACTTC. Translating gives CASSALAGGRPYEQYF.

V usage is TRBV5-4 and J usage is TRBJ2-1, with D possibly matching TRBD2 (5 bases). Germline-derived CDR1 and CDR2 are SGHNT and YYREEE (reference sequence). The CDR3 is made up of 15 amino acids. The ends were cut back, 6 bases at V and 0 bases at J, with 13 bases in the middle. The CDR3 reads CASNGGGYSYNEQFF. CDR3 nucleotide sequence: TGTGCCAGCAACGGAGGCGGTTACTCCTACAATGAGCAGTTCTTC.

This chain links TRBV14 with TRBJ2-3; 8 bases are shared with TRBD1. The CDR3 loop spans 17 amino acids. V dropped 4 bases and J dropped 0; count of bases not matched to a gene: 9. Germline assignment: CDR1 SGHDN and CDR2 FVKESK. The CDR3 is CASSPIGRDRSTDTQYF. The CDR3 nucleotides are TGTGCCAGCAGCCCTATCGGCCGGGACAGGAGCACAGATACGCAGTATTTT.

This clone was detected only a few times. This chain uses TRBV19 with TRBJ1-5; tentative D call: TRBD1 (6 bases). Germline V gives CDR1 LNHDA, CDR2 SQIVND (reference sequence). The V end lost 7 bases, the J end lost 0 bases, and 10 bases lay between the germline ends. The CDR3 runs 14 residues. CDR3 sequence reads: CASTGTFSNQPQHF. CDR3 DNA: TGTGCCAGTACCGGGACATTTAGCAATCAGCCCCAGCATTTT.

The CDR3 loop is CASRPAGADYEQYF. In DNA, the CDR3 is TGTGCCAGCCGCCCAGCGGGAGCAGACTACGAGCAGTACTTC. The V and J genes are TRBV2 and TRBJ2-7; 8 nucleotides match TRBD2. The V and J ends lost 8 bases and 3 bases, in that order; junction bases with no gene match: 9. This CDR3 has 14 residues. The germline CDR1 and CDR2 sequences are SNHLY and FYNNEI.

The V and J genes are TRBV7-8 and TRBJ2-7; the match to TRBD2 covers 10 bases. The CDR3 totals 17 residues. Trimming cost V 2 bases and J 4 bases; bases outside gene matches: 11. CDR1 and CDR2 (germline): SGHVS, FQNEAQ. The CDR3 nucleotides are TGTGCCAGCAGCTTAAGCGCTTCTAGCGGGAGAGGATACGAGCAGTACTTC. It translates to CASSLSASSGRGYEQYF.

The gene calls are TRBV5-1 and TRBJ2-2; D ambiguous. Looked up from germline, CDR1 is SGHRS and CDR2 is YFSETQ. The CDR3 runs 14 residues. The V end lost 0 bases, the J end lost 5 bases, and 8 bases lay between the germline ends. CDR3 DNA: TGCGCCAGCAGCTTGGATACCGGGACCGGGGAGCTGTTTTTT. Translated: CASSLDTGTGELFF.